Included here is one T cell receptor beta chain sequence, with context. Its specificity is unknown. The sample originates from a study of T cell responses to AZD1222 COVID-19 vaccine. Findings and limits, study-wide: Close to half of spike-specific TCRs reportedly recognize unmutated variant regions. Baseline antibody screening turned up just six or seven seropositive AZD1222 recipients.

After removal of 1 base from V and 6 bases from J, the junction contained 2 bases not matched to a gene. This CDR3 has 14 amino acids. Germline loops: CDR1 MNHEY, CDR2 SVGEGT. Sequencing used immunoSEQ multiplex PCR; TCRdb keeps in-frame clones, though not all of them. Altogether about 83,000 clones are present, 80% to 90% being singletons, with the ten largest covering 30% to 35%. This chain uses TRBV6-2 or TRBV6-3 with TRBJ1-1; 10 bases map to TRBD1. Source: peripheral blood, taken on day 0 of AZD1222 vaccination. The sequence came from an adult in good health. The CDR3 nucleotides are TGTGCCAGCAGTTACTGGACAGGGGGGGCTGAAGCTTTCTTT. It yields the protein CASSYWTGGAEAFF.